The 16 T cell receptor beta chains below come from one sample, sequenced in a study of CD8+ T cells in alopecia areata. cDNA reverse transcribed from extracted RNA served as the sequencing template. The data were produced by immunoSEQ multiplex PCR, yet TCRdb's version contains in-frame clones alone and is incomplete. The sample shows under 300,000 clones, about two thirds of them seen only once. The specimen comprised CD4+ T cells sorted from blood, sampled at week 0. Source of these receptors: a human donor with alopecia areata.

The chain recombines TRBV19 with TRBJ2-5; D is unresolved. The CDR3 extends over 12 amino acids. Deletions cut 3 bases from V and 4 bases from J, with 6 bases between. The germline V gene has CDR1 LNHDA and CDR2 SQIVND (reference sequence). CDR3 coding DNA: TGTGCCAGTAGTATGTCTGGAGAGACCCAGTACTTC. Residues: CASSMSGETQYF. The full variable domain, in which reference TRBV19 and TRBJ2-5 provide the parts outside the CDR3, is DGGITQSPKYLFRKEGQNVTLSCEQNLNHDAMYWYRQDPGQGLRLIYYSQIVNDFQKGDIAEGYSVSREKKESFPLTVTSAQKNPTAFYLCASSMSGETQYFGPGTRLLVL.

For the CDR3, the DNA is TGCGCCAGCAGAACCGGGACACCTAACACCGGGGAGCTGTTTTTT. Protein: CASRTGTPNTGELFF. The chain uses TRBV5-1 and TRBJ2-2; D perhaps matches TRBD1 (6 bases). Trimming removed 5 bases from V and 2 bases from J, with 13 bases in between. In germline, CDR1 is SGHRS, CDR2 YFSETQ. This CDR3 has 15 residues.

This clone came up a few times. The junction does not match germline at one end; this may be a read error. The CDR3 nucleotides are TGCAGCGCCGGGACAGCCAGCGGGTCCCTCTTT. Translation: CSAGTASGSLF. The rearrangement links TRBV29-1 to TRBJ1-4, with 7 bases aligning to TRBD1. CDR1 and CDR2 (germline): SQVTM, ANQGSEA. This CDR3 spans 11 amino acids.

This clone turned up a few times. The rearrangement joins TRBV13 to TRBJ2-7, with 7 bases matching TRBD2. This CDR3 contains 12 residues. The trim removed 2 bases at V and 12 bases at J, leaving 7 bases unmatched. Looked up from germline, CDR1 is PRHDT and CDR2 is FYEKMQ (reference sequence). Written as DNA, the CDR3 is TGTGCCAGCAGCTTACTACTTGGGACTATGTACTTC. It specifies CASSLLLGTMYF.

This chain links TRBV18 with TRBJ2-5; the D gene is possibly TRBD1 (5 bases). Germline loops: CDR1 KGHSH, CDR2 LQKENI. V lost 2 bases to trimming and J lost 1 base, with 11 bases between them. The CDR3 loop spans 15 amino acids. CDR3 residues: CASSPKGRTQETQYF. The DNA for the CDR3 is TGTGCCAGCTCACCAAAGGGGCGGACCCAAGAGACCCAGTACTTC.

The rearrangement links TRBV5-6 to TRBJ1-5; D ambiguous. Germline V gene sequence: CDR1 SGHDT, CDR2 YYEEEE. CDR3 length equals 12 residues. V was trimmed by 1 base and J by 5 bases, leaving 4 bases between them. The CDR3 region is CASSLNHQPQHF. CDR3 nucleotide sequence: TGTGCCAGCAGCTTGAACCATCAGCCCCAGCATTTT.

V usage is TRBV27 and J usage is TRBJ2-7, with 9 nucleotides matching TRBD1. The CDR3 loop spans 16 amino acids. V gave up 7 bases and J gave up 2 bases; unmatched junction bases: 12. Germline V gene data show CDR1 as MNHEY and CDR2 as SMNVEV (reference sequence). This CDR3 is CASKPLGQGRTYEQYF. In DNA, the CDR3 is TGTGCCAGCAAACCGCTGGGACAGGGAAGGACCTACGAGCAGTACTTC.

This clone turned up a few times. The genes are TRBV9 and TRBJ1-2; D is unclear. Germline CDR1 SGDLS, CDR2 YYNGEE. The length of the CDR3 is 15 residues. The V gene lost 5 bases and the J gene lost 2 bases, with 16 bases spanning the gap. DNA of the CDR3: TGTGCCAGCAGAACCAGACCCGGGAGGAACTATGGCTACACCTTC. It translates to CASRTRPGRNYGYTF.

V and J are TRBV30 and TRBJ2-5; 8 nucleotides agree with TRBD1. V lost 2 bases, J lost 5 bases, and 13 bases stayed unmatched. This CDR3 comprises 16 residues. Germline CDR1 and CDR2: GTSNPN and SVGIG (reference sequence). CDR3 sequence reads: CAWSSWDRTIGETQYF. In DNA, the CDR3 is TGTGCCTGGAGTTCGTGGGACAGGACCATCGGCGAGACCCAGTACTTC.

This clone was seen a handful of times. The V and J genes are TRBV29-1 and TRBJ2-5; D remains unclear. Germline-derived CDR1 and CDR2 are SQVTM and ANQGSEA. The CDR3 covers 14 residues. Trimming took off 7 bases at V and 2 bases at J, with 17 bases between the two ends. As DNA, the CDR3 is TGCAGCGGGGCTTCTCGGGCAGCTCAAGAGACCCAGTACTTC. It specifies CSGASRAAQETQYF.

This chain uses TRBV5-5 with TRBJ2-6, with D hard to call. V lost 2 bases to trimming and J lost 0 bases, with 9 bases between them. Germline V gives CDR1 SGHKS, CDR2 YYEKEE (reference sequence). There are 16 residues in the CDR3. The CDR3 region is CASSFNRSSGANVLTF. Here the CDR3 DNA reads TGTGCCAGCAGCTTTAATCGGAGCTCTGGGGCCAACGTCCTGACTTTC.

CDR3 region: CASSQSRETGEFYNEQFF. The CDR3 region has the DNA TGCGCCAGCAGTCAATCGCGGGAGACAGGGGAATTCTACAATGAGCAGTTCTTC. The chain employs TRBV23-1 and TRBJ2-1; possible D gene TRBD1, 8 bases. TRBV23-1 falls under the ORF class, with uncertain function. The ends were cut back, 0 bases at V and 3 bases at J, with 18 bases in the middle. CDR3 length equals 18 residues.

The CDR3 spells CASSLSWDFYEQYF. The CDR3 region has the DNA TGTGCCAGCAGCTTATCCTGGGACTTCTACGAGCAGTACTTC. This chain links TRBV7-6 with TRBJ2-7; the D gene is possibly TRBD2 (6 bases). The CDR3 extends over 14 amino acids. Trimming pared 2 bases from V and 3 bases from J, leaving 11 bases between. Germline CDR1 reads SGHVS; CDR2 reads FNYEAQ.

The chain recombines TRBV10-3 with TRBJ2-7; 7 nucleotides match TRBD1. Germline CDR1 and CDR2: ENHRY and SYGVKD. There are 14 residues in the CDR3. The trim removed 2 bases at V and 6 bases at J, leaving 7 bases unmatched. The CDR3 DNA reads as TGTGCCATCAGTGAGCACAGGGGCGCGGTCGAGCAGTACTTC. Its protein product is CAISEHRGAVEQYF.

This clone has a single count. The V and J genes are TRBV30 and TRBJ2-1; TRBD2 aligns across 9 bases. The CDR3 sequence is 14 residues long. The junction had 1 base not matched to a gene; V was cut back by 2 bases and J by 2 bases. Germline lookup yields CDR1 GTSNPN and CDR2 SVGIG (reference sequence). The CDR3 spells CAWSLAGTYNEQFF. DNA for the CDR3: TGTGCCTGGAGTCTAGCGGGGACCTACAATGAGCAGTTCTTC.

The rearrangement joins TRBV29-1 to TRBJ1-1; D might be TRBD1 (6 bases). Germline values: CDR1 SQVTM, CDR2 ANQGSEA. This CDR3 contains 12 residues. Trimming left V 7 bases short and J 7 bases short, with 16 bases between. In nucleotides, the CDR3 is TGCAGCGCCCGAGGGCGGGGGCGTGAAGCTTTCTTT. Its protein is CSARGRGREAFF.